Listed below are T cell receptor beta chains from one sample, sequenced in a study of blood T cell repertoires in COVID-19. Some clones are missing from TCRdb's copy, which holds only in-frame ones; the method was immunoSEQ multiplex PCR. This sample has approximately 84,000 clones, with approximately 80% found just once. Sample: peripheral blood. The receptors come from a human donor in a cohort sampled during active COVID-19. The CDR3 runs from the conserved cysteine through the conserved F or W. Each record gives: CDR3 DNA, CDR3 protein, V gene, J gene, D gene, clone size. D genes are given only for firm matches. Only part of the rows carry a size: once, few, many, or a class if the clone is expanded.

CDR3 DNA: TGCGCCAGCAGCCTACAGGGGGTCTCCTACAATGAGCAGTTCTTC
CDR3 protein: CASSLQGVSYNEQFF
V gene: TRBV5-1
J gene: TRBJ2-1
D gene: TRBD1
clone size: -

CDR3 DNA: TGTGCCAGCGCCCGGGGACTAGCGGGAGTCACAGATACGCAGTATTTT
CDR3 protein: CASARGLAGVTDTQYF
V gene: TRBV7-9
J gene: TRBJ2-3
D gene: TRBD2
clone size: -

CDR3 DNA: TGTGCCAGCAGCCGGGTTAGCGGGGGCACAGATACGCAGTATTTT
CDR3 protein: CASSRVSGGTDTQYF
V gene: TRBV7-9
J gene: TRBJ2-3
D gene: TRBD2
clone size: -

CDR3 DNA: TGTGCCAGCAGCTTAGGTTATTACGAGCAGTACTTC
CDR3 protein: CASSLGYYEQYF
V gene: TRBV11-2
J gene: TRBJ2-7
D gene: -
clone size: -

CDR3 DNA: TGTGCCAGCAGCTTAAATTCGCGGAATCAGCCCCAGCATTTT
CDR3 protein: CASSLNSRNQPQHF
V gene: TRBV7-2
J gene: TRBJ1-5
D gene: -
clone size: -

CDR3 DNA: TGTGCCAGCAGCTTGTTGGGGGAGGCCGGTGGCTACACCTTC
CDR3 protein: CASSLLGEAGGYTF
V gene: TRBV5-5
J gene: TRBJ1-2
D gene: -
clone size: -

CDR3 DNA: TGTGCCAGTAGTATCGGGCGGGGCCAAGAGACCCAGTACTTC
CDR3 protein: CASSIGRGQETQYF
V gene: TRBV19
J gene: TRBJ2-5
D gene: -
clone size: -

CDR3 DNA: TGTGCCAGTGGGACTAGCGGGAGTAAATACGAGCAGTACTTC
CDR3 protein: CASGTSGSKYEQYF
V gene: TRBV6-5
J gene: TRBJ2-7
D gene: TRBD2
clone size: -

CDR3 DNA: TGTGCCAGCAGTTTATCAGGGGAAGGCTACACCTTC
CDR3 protein: CASSLSGEGYTF
V gene: TRBV28
J gene: TRBJ1-2
D gene: -
clone size: few

CDR3 DNA: TGTGCCAGCGTCGGAGGGACGGGCAATCAGCCCCAGCATTTT
CDR3 protein: CASVGGTGNQPQHF
V gene: TRBV6-6
J gene: TRBJ1-5
D gene: -
clone size: -

CDR3 DNA: TGTGCCACCAGTGGAGGAGAGGGGGGGCGCCAAGAGACCCAGTACTTC
CDR3 protein: CATSGGEGGRQETQYF
V gene: TRBV24-1
J gene: TRBJ2-5
D gene: -
clone size: few

CDR3 DNA: TGTGCCAGCTCAACGGACAGGGACACCGGGGAGCTGTTTTTT
CDR3 protein: CASSTDRDTGELFF
V gene: TRBV25-1
J gene: TRBJ2-2
D gene: TRBD1
clone size: -

CDR3 DNA: TGTGCCAGCAGTATCGGGACTAGCGGGGGGAGGGATACGCAGTATTTT
CDR3 protein: CASSIGTSGGRDTQYF
V gene: TRBV28
J gene: TRBJ2-3
D gene: TRBD2
clone size: once

CDR3 DNA: TGTGCCAGCAGCCCGCCGGGACTCCGCGGTGCGGGTGAGCAGTTCTTC
CDR3 protein: CASSPPGLRGAGEQFF
V gene: TRBV11-2
J gene: TRBJ2-1
D gene: -
clone size: many

CDR3 DNA: TGTGCCAGTAGTATCGGGACTATCAATCAGCCCCAGCATTTT
CDR3 protein: CASSIGTINQPQHF
V gene: TRBV19
J gene: TRBJ1-5
D gene: -
clone size: -

CDR3 DNA: TGCGCCAGCAGCTCATTAGCGGGAGGGGAGCAGTTCTTC
CDR3 protein: CASSSLAGGEQFF
V gene: TRBV5-1
J gene: TRBJ2-1
D gene: TRBD2
clone size: -

CDR3 DNA: TGTGCCAGCCGACAAACGAATACAGGGAACGAGCAGTACTTC
CDR3 protein: CASRQTNTGNEQYF
V gene: TRBV2
J gene: TRBJ2-7
D gene: -
clone size: once

CDR3 DNA: TGTGCCAGCAGCTTGAATCCTAGCGGGTATAGCACAGATACGCAGTATTTT
CDR3 protein: CASSLNPSGYSTDTQYF
V gene: TRBV5-4
J gene: TRBJ2-3
D gene: TRBD2
clone size: -

CDR3 DNA: TGCGCCAGCAGCTTGCCCGGGACAGGGCGAGAGACCCAGTACTTC
CDR3 protein: CASSLPGTGRETQYF
V gene: TRBV5-1
J gene: TRBJ2-5
D gene: TRBD1
clone size: -

CDR3 DNA: TGTGCCAGCAGTTTAGGAGGGTTTAATCAGCCCCAGCATTTT
CDR3 protein: CASSLGGFNQPQHF
V gene: TRBV28
J gene: TRBJ1-5
D gene: -
clone size: -

CDR3 DNA: TGTGCCAGCAGCTTAGGGGGACAGGGGGTGGCCGGGTACTTC
CDR3 protein: CASSLGGQGVAGYF
V gene: TRBV7-8
J gene: TRBJ2-7
D gene: TRBD1
clone size: -

CDR3 DNA: TGTGCCAGCAGCCCGGCGGTGGTAGTCTCTGGAAACACCATATATTTT
CDR3 protein: CASSPAVVVSGNTIYF
V gene: TRBV5-6
J gene: TRBJ1-3
D gene: -
clone size: -

CDR3 DNA: TGTGCCAGCAGCCCGGCAGGGGCCTCTGGCTACACCTTC
CDR3 protein: CASSPAGASGYTF
V gene: TRBV4-2
J gene: TRBJ1-2
D gene: -
clone size: few

CDR3 DNA: TGTGCCAGTAGTATCCGAAGCGGGAGCACAGATACGCAGTATTTT
CDR3 protein: CASSIRSGSTDTQYF
V gene: TRBV19
J gene: TRBJ2-3
D gene: -
clone size: -

CDR3 DNA: TGTGCCAGCTCACCAGCGGGAGGGTACGAGCAGTACTTC
CDR3 protein: CASSPAGGYEQYF
V gene: TRBV2
J gene: TRBJ2-7
D gene: TRBD2
clone size: few

CDR3 DNA: TGCGCCAGCAGCTTTGATAGCGGGGGGGCCGACGGGGAGCTGTTTTTT
CDR3 protein: CASSFDSGGADGELFF
V gene: TRBV5-1
J gene: TRBJ2-2
D gene: TRBD2
clone size: -

CDR3 DNA: TGTGCCAGCAGCTTAAAAGGGGGCGCTGGCTACGAGCAGTACTTC
CDR3 protein: CASSLKGGAGYEQYF
V gene: TRBV7-3
J gene: TRBJ2-7
D gene: TRBD1
clone size: once